The 10 T cell receptor beta chains below come from one sample, sequenced in a study of CD8+ T cells in alopecia areata (dated 2018 in TCRdb). Libraries were constructed by the immunoSEQ multiplex PCR assay. RNA was extracted from all samples and reverse transcribed into cDNA as template for TCR sequencing. The source is immuneACCESS, and TCRdb retained only in-frame sequences with V and J called. Part of the clones is not carried over; for the studies checked, unresolved V genes explain less than half of this, and the remainder is unexplained. In this sample the table shows 150,000 to 200,000 clones, 50% to 60% of which occur a single time. Of the sample, about 4.4% is held by the ten largest clones. Sequences were obtained from CD4+ T cells sorted from blood. These receptors originate from a human donor in good health.

The rearrangement joins TRBV27 to TRBJ1-1, with TRBD1 matching 9 bases. The CDR3 covers 15 residues. Germline CDR1 and CDR2: MNHEY and SMNVEV (reference sequence). V lost 8 bases to trimming and J lost 0 bases; unmatched junction nucleotides: 7. CDR3 DNA sequence: TGTGCCAGCTATCTCCGGACAGGGGTGAACACTGAAGCTTTCTTT. Translating it yields CASYLRTGVNTEAFF.

This clone was detected a few times. The V and J genes are TRBV30 and TRBJ2-7; D perhaps matches TRBD2 (6 bases). The V gene lost 2 bases and the J gene lost 5 bases, with 10 bases spanning the gap. Germline V gene sequence: CDR1 GTSNPN, CDR2 SVGIG (reference sequence). This CDR3 comprises 12 residues. In DNA form, the CDR3 reads TGTGCCTGGAGTCGAGGAGGGAACGAGCAGTACTTC. Amino acid sequence: CAWSRGGNEQYF.

This clone appeared a few times. The chain combines TRBV29-1 with TRBJ2-1; 13 bases line up with TRBD2. V trimming: 8 bases; J trimming: 2 bases; junction bases outside the gene matches: 9. The CDR3 runs to 16 residues. Germline-derived CDR1 and CDR2 are SQVTM and ANQGSEA. CDR3 region: CSQTTSGRATYNEQFF. The CDR3 DNA follows: TGCAGCCAGACCACTAGCGGGAGGGCCACCTACAATGAGCAGTTCTTC.

The chain joins TRBV15 to TRBJ2-1; 7 bases align to TRBD2. V trimming: 1 base; J trimming: 14 bases; junction bases outside the gene matches: 8. Germline CDR1 and CDR2: LNHNV and YYDKDF (reference sequence). CDR3 length: 13 amino acids. CDR3 sequence reads: CATSRVVRGGKFF. For the CDR3, the DNA is TGTGCCACCAGCAGAGTTGTGCGGGGAGGGAAGTTCTTC.

This rearrangement joins TRBV5-1 to TRBJ2-3, with D perhaps matching TRBD1 (6 bases). CDR3 size: 15 residues. Germline lookup yields CDR1 SGHRS and CDR2 YFSETQ. V was pared by 4 bases and J by 2 bases, with 14 bases between. The CDR3 protein is CASSHGLGATDTQYF. For the CDR3, the DNA is TGCGCCAGCAGCCACGGACTGGGGGCCACAGATACGCAGTATTTT.

The V and J genes are TRBV5-1 and TRBJ1-5, with TRBD1 identical over 7 bases. Germline CDR1 and CDR2: SGHRS and YFSETQ. The CDR3 is made up of 13 amino acids. The V and J ends lost 5 bases and 5 bases, in that order; junction bases with no gene match: 4. Written as DNA, the CDR3 is TGCGCCAGCAGAGACAGGGTAGATCAGCCCCAGCATTTT. Amino acid sequence: CASRDRVDQPQHF.

This clone is a singleton in its sample. The chain is built from TRBV18 and TRBJ2-1, with a possible D match to TRBD2 (6 bases). Germline V lookup: CDR1 KGHSH, CDR2 LQKENI. V gave up 4 bases and J gave up 9 bases, with 28 bases separating them. The CDR3 sequence is 18 residues long. CDR3 in DNA: TGTGCCAGCTCACTCCTCCCACATGGGACTCCCGGGTCGGGTGAGCAGTTCTTC. Protein sequence: CASSLLPHGTPGSGEQFF.

The chain is built from TRBV5-6 and TRBJ1-1; D unclear. The CDR3 has 13 amino acids. Germline V gene data show CDR1 as SGHDT and CDR2 as YYEEEE. Trimming left V 4 bases short and J 6 bases short, with 13 bases between. DNA of the CDR3: TGTGCCAGCAGCCTGCTGGTTGGGTCTGAAGCTTTCTTT. This gives the protein CASSLLVGSEAFF.

The sample holds a few counts of this clone. The J gene is TRBJ1-1, the V gene TRBV30; unclear D gene. The CDR3 sequence is 12 residues long. V was trimmed by 2 bases and J by 5 bases, leaving 9 bases between them. CDR1 and CDR2 from the germline V gene are GTSNPN and SVGIG (reference sequence). The CDR3 loop reads CAWSLRETEAFF. CDR3 sequence (DNA): TGTGCCTGGAGTCTCAGAGAAACTGAAGCTTTCTTT. Based on the CDR3 plus reference TRBV30 and TRBJ1-1, the full variable domain is SQTIHQWPATLVQPVGSPLSLECTVEGTSNPNLYWYRQAAGRGLQLLFYSVGIGQISSEVPQNLSASRPQDRQFILSSKKLLLSDSGFYLCAWSLRETEAFFGQGTRLTVV.

A note on this clone: Other DNA sequences in this sample translate to the same CDR3. The CDR3 DNA reads TGTGCCAGCAGCCCTAGCTCTGGGGCCAACGTCCTGACTTTC. Translated, it gives CASSPSSGANVLTF. The V gene is TRBV13, the J gene TRBJ2-6; the D is unclear. This CDR3 is 14 amino acids long. The germline gives CDR1 PRHDT, CDR2 FYEKMQ (reference sequence). The germline V and J ends were trimmed by 5 bases and 0 bases, with 5 bases remaining between them. Complete variable domain (other parts from reference TRBV13 and TRBJ2-6): AAGVIQSPRHLIKEKRETATLKCYPIPRHDTVYWYQQGPGQDPQFLISFYEKMQSDKGSIPDRFSAQQFSDYHSELNMSSLELGDSALYFCASSPSSGANVLTFGAGSRLTVL.